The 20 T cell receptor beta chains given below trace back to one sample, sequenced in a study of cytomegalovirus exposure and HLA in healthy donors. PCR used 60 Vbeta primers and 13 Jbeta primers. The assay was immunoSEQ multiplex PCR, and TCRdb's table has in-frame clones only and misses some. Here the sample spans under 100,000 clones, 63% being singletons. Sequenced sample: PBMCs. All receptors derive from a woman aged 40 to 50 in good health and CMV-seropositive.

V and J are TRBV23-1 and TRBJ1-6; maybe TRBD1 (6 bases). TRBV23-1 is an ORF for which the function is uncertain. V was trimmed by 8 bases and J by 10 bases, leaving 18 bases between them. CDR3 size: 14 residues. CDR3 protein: CASGEQGLGSPLHF. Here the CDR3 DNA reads TGCGCCAGCGGAGAACAGGGTCTGGGCTCACCCCTCCACTTT.

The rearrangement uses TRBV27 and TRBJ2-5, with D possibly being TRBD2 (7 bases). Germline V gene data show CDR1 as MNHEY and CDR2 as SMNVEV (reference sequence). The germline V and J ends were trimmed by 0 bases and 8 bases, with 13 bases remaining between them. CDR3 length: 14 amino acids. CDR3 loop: CASSLSAGAGTQYF. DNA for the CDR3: TGTGCCAGCAGTTTATCTGCGGGGGCGGGAACCCAGTACTTC.

CDR3 sequence (DNA): TGTGCCAGCAGCTTGGGAGTTCAGGGACACCACAATCAGCCCCAGCATTTT. This encodes CASSLGVQGHHNQPQHF. The chain has TRBV5-6 and TRBJ1-5; D is possibly TRBD1 (6 bases). Germline V gene lookup returns CDR1 SGHDT and CDR2 YYEEEE. The CDR3 spans 17 residues. V lost 0 bases, J lost 3 bases, and 16 bases lay in between. Full variable domain (remainder filled in from reference TRBV5-6 and TRBJ1-5): DAGVTQSPTHLIKTRGQQVTLRCSPKSGHDTVSWYQQALGQGPQFIFQYYEEEERQRGNFPDRFSGHQFPNYSSELNVNALLLGDSALYLCASSLGVQGHHNQPQHFGDGTRLSIL.

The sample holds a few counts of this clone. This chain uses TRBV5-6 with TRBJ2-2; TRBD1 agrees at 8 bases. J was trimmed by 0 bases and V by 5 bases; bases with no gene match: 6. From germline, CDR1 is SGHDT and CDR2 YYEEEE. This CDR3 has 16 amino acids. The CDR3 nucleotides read TGTGCCAGCAGGACCAGGGACAGGCCGAACACCGGGGAGCTGTTTTTT. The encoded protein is CASRTRDRPNTGELFF.

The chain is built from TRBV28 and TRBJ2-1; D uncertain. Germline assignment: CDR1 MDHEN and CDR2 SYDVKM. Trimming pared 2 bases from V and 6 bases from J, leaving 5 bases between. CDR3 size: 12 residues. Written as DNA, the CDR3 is TGTGCCAGCAGTTTAGCCGGCAATGAGCAGTTCTTC. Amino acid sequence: CASSLAGNEQFF.

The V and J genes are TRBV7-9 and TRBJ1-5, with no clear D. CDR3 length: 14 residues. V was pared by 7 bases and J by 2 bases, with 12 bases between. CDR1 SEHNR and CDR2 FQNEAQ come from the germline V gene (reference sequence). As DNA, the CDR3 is TGTGCCAGCAACCGCGGGGAGGGCAATCAGCCCCAGCATTTT. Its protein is CASNRGEGNQPQHF.

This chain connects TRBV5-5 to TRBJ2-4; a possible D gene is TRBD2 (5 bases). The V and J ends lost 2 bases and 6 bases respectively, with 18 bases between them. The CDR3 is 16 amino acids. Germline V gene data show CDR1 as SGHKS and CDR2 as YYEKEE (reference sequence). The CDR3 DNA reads TGTGCCAGCAGCTTAAATGTCGGCGGGCCTGGAAACATTCAGTACTTC. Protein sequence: CASSLNVGGPGNIQYF. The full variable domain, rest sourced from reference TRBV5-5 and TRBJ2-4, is DAGVTQSPTHLIKTRGQQVTLRCSPISGHKSVSWYQQVLGQGPQFIFQYYEKEERGRGNFPDRFSARQFPNYSSELNVNALLLGDSALYLCASSLNVGGPGNIQYFGAGTRLSVL.

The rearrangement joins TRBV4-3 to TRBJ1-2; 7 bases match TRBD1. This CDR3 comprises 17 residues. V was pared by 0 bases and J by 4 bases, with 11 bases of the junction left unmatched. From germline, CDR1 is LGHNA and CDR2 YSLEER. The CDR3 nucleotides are TGCGCCAGCAGCCAAGATTGGGGGACAGCTCCCATCTATGGCTACACCTTC. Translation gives CASSQDWGTAPIYGYTF.

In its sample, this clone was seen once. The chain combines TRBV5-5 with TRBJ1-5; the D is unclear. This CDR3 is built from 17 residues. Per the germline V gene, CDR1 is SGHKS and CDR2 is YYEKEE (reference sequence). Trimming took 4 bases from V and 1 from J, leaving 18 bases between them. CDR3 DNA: TGTGCCAGCAGCCTCCGGGGAGGGCTTGGGAGCAATCAGCCCCAGCATTTT. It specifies CASSLRGGLGSNQPQHF.

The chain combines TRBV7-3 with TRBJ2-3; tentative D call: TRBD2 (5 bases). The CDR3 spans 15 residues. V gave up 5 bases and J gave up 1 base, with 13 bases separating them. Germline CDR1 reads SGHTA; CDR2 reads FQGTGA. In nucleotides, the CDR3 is TGTGCCAGCAGCAAGCGGTCTAGTGGCACAGATACGCAGTATTTT. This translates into CASSKRSSGTDTQYF.

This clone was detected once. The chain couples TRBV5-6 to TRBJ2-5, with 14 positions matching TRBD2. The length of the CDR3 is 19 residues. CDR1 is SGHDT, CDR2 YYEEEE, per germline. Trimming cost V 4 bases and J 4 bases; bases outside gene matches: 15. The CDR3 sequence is CASSPMTSGRALLRETQYF. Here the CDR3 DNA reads TGTGCCAGCAGCCCGATGACTAGCGGGAGGGCCTTGTTACGAGAGACCCAGTACTTC.

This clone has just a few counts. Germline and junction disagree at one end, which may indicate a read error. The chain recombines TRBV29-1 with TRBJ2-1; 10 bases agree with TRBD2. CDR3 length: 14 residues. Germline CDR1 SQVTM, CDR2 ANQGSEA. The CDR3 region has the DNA TGCAGCGTCGAAGGGACTAGCGACTACAATGAGCAGTTCTTC. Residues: CSVEGTSDYNEQFF.

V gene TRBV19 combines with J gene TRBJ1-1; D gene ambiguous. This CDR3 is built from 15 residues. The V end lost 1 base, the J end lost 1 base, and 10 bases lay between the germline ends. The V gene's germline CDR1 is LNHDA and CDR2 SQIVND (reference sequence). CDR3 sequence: CASSIVQAQNTEAFF. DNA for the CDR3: TGTGCCAGTAGTATAGTCCAGGCCCAGAACACTGAAGCTTTCTTT.

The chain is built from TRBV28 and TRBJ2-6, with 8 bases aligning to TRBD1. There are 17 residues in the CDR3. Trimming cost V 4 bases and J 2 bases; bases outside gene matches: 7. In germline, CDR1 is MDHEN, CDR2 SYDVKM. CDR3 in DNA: TGTGCCAGCAGTTCTCCGGGACAGGTTGCTGGGGCCAACGTCCTGACTTTC. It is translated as CASSSPGQVAGANVLTF.

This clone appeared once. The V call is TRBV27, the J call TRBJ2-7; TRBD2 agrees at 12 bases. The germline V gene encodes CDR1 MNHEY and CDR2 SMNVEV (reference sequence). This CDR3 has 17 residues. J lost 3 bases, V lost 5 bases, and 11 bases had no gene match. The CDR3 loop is CASSPRRSSGGVYEQYF. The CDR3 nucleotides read TGTGCCAGCAGTCCTCGCCGCTCTAGCGGGGGGGTCTACGAGCAGTACTTC.

The CDR3: CASSLAGKYNEQFF. The CDR3 coding sequence is TGTGCCAGCAGCTTGGCAGGGAAATACAATGAGCAGTTCTTC. The rearrangement uses TRBV11-2 and TRBJ2-1; TRBD1 might be the D (5 bases). V was pared by 3 bases and J by 4 bases, with 10 bases between. This CDR3 has 14 residues. Germline assignment: CDR1 SGHAT and CDR2 FQNNGV.

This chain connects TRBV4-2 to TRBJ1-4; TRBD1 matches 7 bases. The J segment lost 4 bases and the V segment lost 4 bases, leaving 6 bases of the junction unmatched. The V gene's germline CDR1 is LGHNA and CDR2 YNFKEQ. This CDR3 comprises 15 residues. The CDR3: CASSLQTGINEKLFF. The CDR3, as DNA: TGTGCCAGCAGCCTACAGACAGGGATTAATGAAAAACTGTTTTTT.

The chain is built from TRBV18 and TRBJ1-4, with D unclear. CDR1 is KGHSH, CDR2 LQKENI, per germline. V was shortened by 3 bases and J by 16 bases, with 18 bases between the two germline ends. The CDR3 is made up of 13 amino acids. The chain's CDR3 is CASSPSTSGLGFF. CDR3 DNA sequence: TGTGCCAGCTCACCCTCGACAAGTGGTCTGGGGTTTTTT.

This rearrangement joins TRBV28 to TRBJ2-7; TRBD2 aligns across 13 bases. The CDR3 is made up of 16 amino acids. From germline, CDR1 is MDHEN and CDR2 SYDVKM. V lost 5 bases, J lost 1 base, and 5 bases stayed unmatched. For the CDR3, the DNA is TGTGCCAGCAGTGGGGGGACTAGCGGGAAGTCCTACGAGCAGTACTTC. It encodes CASSGGTSGKSYEQYF.

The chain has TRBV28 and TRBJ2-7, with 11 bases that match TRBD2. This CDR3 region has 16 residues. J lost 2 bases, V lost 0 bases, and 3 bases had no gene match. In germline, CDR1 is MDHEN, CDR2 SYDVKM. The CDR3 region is CASSLWGTSGTYEQYF. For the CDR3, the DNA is TGTGCCAGCAGTTTATGGGGGACTAGCGGAACCTACGAGCAGTACTTC.